This T cell receptor (beta chain) comes out of a study of blood T cell repertoires in COVID-19. V shed 5 bases and J 5 bases; nucleotides not matched to a gene: 4. This CDR3 has 13 residues. The germline V gene has CDR1 MNHEY and CDR2 SVGAGI. Clones were sequenced by immunoSEQ multiplex PCR, and TCRdb holds only the in-frame ones, with some missing. The top ten hold under 3% of the sample, which has about 210,000 clones, roughly 85% seen once. The sequence was collected from a woman aged 35 to 49 with active or convalescent COVID-19. The rearrangement joins TRBV6-5 to TRBJ2-7; 9 bases are a match to TRBD1. Sequenced material: peripheral blood. The CDR3 DNA is TGTGCCAGCAGTCGACAGGGGGTCCACGAGCAGTACTTC. Amino acids: CASSRQGVHEQYF.